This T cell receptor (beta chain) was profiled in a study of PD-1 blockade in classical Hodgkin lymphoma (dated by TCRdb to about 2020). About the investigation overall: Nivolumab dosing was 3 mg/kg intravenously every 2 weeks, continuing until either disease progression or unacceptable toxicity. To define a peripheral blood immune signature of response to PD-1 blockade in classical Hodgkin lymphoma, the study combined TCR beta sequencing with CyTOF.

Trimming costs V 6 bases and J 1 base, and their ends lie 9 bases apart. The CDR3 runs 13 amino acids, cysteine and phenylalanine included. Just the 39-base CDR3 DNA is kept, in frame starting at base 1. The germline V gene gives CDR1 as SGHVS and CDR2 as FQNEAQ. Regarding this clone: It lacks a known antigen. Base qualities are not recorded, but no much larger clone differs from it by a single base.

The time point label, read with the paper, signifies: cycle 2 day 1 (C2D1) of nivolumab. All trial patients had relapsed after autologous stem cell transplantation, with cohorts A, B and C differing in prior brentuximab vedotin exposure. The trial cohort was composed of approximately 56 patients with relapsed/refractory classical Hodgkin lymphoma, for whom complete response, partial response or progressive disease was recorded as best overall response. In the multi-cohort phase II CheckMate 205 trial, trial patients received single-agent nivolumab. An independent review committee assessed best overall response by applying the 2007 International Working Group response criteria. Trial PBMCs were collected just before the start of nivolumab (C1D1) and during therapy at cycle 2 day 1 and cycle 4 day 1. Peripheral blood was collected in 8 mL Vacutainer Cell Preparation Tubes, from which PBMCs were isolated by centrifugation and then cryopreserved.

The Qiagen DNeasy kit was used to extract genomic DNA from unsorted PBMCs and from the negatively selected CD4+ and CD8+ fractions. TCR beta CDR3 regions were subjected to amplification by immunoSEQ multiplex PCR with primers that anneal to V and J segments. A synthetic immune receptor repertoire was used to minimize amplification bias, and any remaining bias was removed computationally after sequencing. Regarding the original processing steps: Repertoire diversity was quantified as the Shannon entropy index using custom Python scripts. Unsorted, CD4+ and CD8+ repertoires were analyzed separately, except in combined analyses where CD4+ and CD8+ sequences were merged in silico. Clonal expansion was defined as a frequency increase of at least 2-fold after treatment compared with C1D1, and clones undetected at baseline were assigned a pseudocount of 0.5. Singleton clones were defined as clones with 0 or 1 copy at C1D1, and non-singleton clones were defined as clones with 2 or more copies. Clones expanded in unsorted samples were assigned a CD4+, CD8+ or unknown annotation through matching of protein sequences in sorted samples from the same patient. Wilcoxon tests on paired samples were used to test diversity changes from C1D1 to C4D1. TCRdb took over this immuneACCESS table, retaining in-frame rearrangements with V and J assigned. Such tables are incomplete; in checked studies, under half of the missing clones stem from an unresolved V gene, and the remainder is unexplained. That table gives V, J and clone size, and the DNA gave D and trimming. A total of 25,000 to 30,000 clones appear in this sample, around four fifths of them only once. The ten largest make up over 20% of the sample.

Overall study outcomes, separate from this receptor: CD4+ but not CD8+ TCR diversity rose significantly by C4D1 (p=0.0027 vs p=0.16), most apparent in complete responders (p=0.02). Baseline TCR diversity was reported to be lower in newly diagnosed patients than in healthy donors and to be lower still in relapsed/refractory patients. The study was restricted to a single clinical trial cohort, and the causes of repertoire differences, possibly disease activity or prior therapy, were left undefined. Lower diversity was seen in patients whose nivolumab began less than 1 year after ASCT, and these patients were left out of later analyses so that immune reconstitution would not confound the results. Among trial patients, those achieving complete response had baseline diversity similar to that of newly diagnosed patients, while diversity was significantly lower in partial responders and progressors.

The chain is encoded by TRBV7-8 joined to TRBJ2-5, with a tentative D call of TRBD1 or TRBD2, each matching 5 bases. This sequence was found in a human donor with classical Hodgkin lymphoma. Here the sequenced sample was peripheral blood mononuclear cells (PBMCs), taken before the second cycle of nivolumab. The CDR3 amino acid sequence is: CASRPGTQETQYF. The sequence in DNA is TGTGCCAGCAGACCGGGGACCCAAGAGACCCAGTACTTC.